This entry concerns a single TCR beta chain. Within the sample, other DNA sequences also encode this same CDR3. These data originate in a study of blood T cell repertoires in COVID-19. Looking at the study overall: Acute and convalescent COVID-19 specimens originated in the United States, Italy and Spain. PBMCs, B-cell-depleted T cells, or T cells were the source of the cDNA or gDNA that made up the material.

Original processing notes: Estimation of nucleated cell counts relied on the amplification of reference gene primers. Method: immunoSEQ multiplex PCR; TCRdb's copy keeps in-frame clones and lacks some. V, J and clone size derive from that table, while D and trimming were established from the DNA sequence. Altogether 200,000 to 250,000 clones are present, less than 85% being singletons, with the ten largest covering more than 7%. The source is a woman aged 70-85 years with acute or convalescent COVID-19. Sequencing was done on a sample of peripheral blood.

CDR3 nucleotide sequence: TGTGCCAGCAGCGCCGACAGGGGGTTGGCCGGGGAGCTGTTTTTT. Translating gives CASSADRGLAGELFF. The V and J genes are TRBV9 and TRBJ2-2; 9 nucleotides line up with TRBD1. Germline V gives CDR1 SGDLS, CDR2 YYNGEE. Losses at the gene ends were 3 bases for V and 6 bases for J; bases not matched to a gene: 6. The CDR3 has 15 residues.